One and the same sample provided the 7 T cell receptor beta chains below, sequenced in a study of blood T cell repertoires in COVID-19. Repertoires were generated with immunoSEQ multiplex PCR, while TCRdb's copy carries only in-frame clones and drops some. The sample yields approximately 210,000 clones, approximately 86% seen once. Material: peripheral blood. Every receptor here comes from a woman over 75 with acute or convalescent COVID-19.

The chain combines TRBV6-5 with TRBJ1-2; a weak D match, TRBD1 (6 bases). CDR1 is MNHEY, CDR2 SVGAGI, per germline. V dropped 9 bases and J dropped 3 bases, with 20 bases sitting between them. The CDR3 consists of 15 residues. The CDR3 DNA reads TGTGCCAGTTCCGTTATTTACAGGGCAGACTATGGCTACACCTTC. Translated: CASSVIYRADYGYTF.

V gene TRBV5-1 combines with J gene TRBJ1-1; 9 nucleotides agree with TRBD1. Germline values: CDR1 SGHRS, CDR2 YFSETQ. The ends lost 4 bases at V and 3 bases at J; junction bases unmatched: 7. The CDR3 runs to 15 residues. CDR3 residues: CASSPDRGWDTEAFF. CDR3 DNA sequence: TGCGCCAGCAGCCCGGACAGGGGTTGGGACACTGAAGCTTTCTTT.

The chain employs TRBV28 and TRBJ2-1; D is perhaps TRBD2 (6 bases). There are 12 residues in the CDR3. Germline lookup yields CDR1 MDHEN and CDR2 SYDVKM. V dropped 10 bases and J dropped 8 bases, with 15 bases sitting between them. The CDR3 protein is CAIRGTLYEQFF. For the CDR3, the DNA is TGTGCCATCCGTGGGACTCTCTATGAGCAGTTCTTC. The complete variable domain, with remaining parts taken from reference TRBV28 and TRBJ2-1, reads DVKVTQSSRYLVKRTGEKVFLECVQDMDHENMFWYRQDPGLGLRLIYFSYDVKMKEKGDIPEGYSVSREKKERFSLILESASTNQTSMYLCAIRGTLYEQFFGPGTRLTVL.

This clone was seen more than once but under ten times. CDR3 nucleotide sequence: TGCGCCAGCAGCCAAGACCTCGCGAGCAATCAGCCCCAGCATTTT. It yields the protein CASSQDLASNQPQHF. This chain connects TRBV4-1 to TRBJ1-5; D call uncertain. CDR1 is MGHRA, CDR2 YSYEKL, per germline. Trimming stripped 0 bases from V and 1 base from J, with 7 bases between. This CDR3 spans 15 amino acids.

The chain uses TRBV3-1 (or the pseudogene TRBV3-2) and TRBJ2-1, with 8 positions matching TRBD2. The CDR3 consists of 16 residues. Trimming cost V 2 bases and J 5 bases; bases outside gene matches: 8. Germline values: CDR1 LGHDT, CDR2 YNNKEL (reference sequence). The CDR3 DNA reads TGTGCCAGCAGCCAACCCCTAGCGGGTTACAACAATGAGCAGTTCTTC. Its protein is CASSQPLAGYNNEQFF.

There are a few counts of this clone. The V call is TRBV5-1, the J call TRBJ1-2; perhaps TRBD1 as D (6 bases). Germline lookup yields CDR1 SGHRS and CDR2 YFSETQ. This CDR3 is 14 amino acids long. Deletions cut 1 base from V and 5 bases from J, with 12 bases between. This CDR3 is CASSLTPTGYGYTF. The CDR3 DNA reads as TGCGCCAGCAGCTTGACACCCACAGGGTATGGCTACACCTTC.

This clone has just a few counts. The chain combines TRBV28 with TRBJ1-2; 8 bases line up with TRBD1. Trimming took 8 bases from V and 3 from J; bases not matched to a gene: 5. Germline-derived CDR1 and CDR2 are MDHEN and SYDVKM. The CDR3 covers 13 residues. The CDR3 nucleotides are TGTGCCAGCGTCCAGGGGGCCGACTATGGCTACACCTTC. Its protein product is CASVQGADYGYTF.